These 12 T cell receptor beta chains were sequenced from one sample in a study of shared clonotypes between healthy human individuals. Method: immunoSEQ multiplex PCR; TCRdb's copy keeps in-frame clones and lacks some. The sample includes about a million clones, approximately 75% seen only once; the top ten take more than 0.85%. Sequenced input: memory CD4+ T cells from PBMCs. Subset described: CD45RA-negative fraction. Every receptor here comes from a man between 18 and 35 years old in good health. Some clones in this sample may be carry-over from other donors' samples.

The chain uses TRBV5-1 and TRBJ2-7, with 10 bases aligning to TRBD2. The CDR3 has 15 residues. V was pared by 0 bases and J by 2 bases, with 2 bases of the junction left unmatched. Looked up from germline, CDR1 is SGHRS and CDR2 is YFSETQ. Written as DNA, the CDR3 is TGCGCCAGCAGCTTGGGGGGGACTAGCGCCTACGAGCAGTACTTC. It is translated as CASSLGGTSAYEQYF.

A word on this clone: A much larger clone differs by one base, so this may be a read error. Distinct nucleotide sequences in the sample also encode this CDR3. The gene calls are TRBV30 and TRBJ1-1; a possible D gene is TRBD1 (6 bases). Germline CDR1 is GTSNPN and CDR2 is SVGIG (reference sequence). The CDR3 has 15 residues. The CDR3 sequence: CAWSERYRVNTEAFF. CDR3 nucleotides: TGCGCCTGGAGTGAACGCTACAGGGTGAACACTGAAGCTTTCTTT.

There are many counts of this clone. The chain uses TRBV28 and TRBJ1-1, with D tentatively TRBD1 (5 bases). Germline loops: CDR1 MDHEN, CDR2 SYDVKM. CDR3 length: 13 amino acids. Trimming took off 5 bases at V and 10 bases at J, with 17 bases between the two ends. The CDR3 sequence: CASSPVGPGGAFF. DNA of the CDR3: TGTGCCAGCAGTCCCGTGGGCCCGGGGGGAGCTTTCTTT.

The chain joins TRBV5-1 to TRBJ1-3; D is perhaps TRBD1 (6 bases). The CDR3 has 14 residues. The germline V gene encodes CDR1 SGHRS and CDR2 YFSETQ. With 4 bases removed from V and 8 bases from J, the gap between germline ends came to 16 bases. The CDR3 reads CASSPGGGADTIYF. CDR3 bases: TGCGCCAGCAGCCCCGGGGGGGGCGCGGACACCATATATTTT.

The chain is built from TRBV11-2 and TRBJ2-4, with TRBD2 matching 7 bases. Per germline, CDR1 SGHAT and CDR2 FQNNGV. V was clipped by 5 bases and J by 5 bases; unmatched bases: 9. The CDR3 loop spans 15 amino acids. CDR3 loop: CASSARLAAQNIQYF. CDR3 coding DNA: TGTGCCAGCAGCGCAAGACTAGCCGCACAAAACATTCAGTACTTC.

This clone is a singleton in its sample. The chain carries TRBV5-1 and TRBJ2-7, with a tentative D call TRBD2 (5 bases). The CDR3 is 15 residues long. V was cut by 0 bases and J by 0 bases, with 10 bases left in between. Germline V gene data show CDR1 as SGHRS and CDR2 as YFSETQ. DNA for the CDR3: TGCGCCAGCAGCTTGGAGCCGGGAACCTCCTACGAGCAGTACTTC. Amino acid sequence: CASSLEPGTSYEQYF.

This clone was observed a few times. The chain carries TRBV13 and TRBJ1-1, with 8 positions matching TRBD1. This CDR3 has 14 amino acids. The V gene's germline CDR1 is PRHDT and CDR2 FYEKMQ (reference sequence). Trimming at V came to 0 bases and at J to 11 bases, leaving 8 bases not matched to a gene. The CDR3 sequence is CASSLGDRGTLAFF. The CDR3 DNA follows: TGTGCCAGCAGCTTAGGCGACAGGGGAACGCTTGCTTTCTTT.

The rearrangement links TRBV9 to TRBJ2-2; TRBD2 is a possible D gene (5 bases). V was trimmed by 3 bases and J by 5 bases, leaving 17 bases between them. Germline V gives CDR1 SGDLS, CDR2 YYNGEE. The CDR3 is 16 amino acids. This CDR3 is CASSGDGLAPTGELFF. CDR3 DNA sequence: TGTGCCAGCAGCGGGGATGGGCTAGCCCCAACCGGGGAGCTGTTTTTT. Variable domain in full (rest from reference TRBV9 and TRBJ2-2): DSGVTQTPKHLITATGQRVTLRCSPRSGDLSVYWYQQSLDQGLQFLIQYYNGEERAKGNILERFSAQQFPDLHSELNLSSLELGDSALYFCASSGDGLAPTGELFFGEGSRLTVL.

The CDR3: CASTRDKLYGYTF. CDR3 in DNA: TGTGCCAGCACCCGGGACAAGCTCTATGGCTACACCTTC. The chain employs TRBV2 and TRBJ1-2, with D possibly matching TRBD1 (6 bases). V gave up 7 bases and J gave up 4 bases, with 13 bases separating them. This CDR3 spans 13 amino acids. In germline, CDR1 is SNHLY, CDR2 FYNNEI.

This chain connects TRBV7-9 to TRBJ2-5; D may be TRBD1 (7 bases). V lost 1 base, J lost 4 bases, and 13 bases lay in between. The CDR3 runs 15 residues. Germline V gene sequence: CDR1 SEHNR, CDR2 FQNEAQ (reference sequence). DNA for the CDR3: TGTGCCAGCAGCTTAGGCAGGGGGGTGTCAGAGACCCAGTACTTC. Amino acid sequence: CASSLGRGVSETQYF.

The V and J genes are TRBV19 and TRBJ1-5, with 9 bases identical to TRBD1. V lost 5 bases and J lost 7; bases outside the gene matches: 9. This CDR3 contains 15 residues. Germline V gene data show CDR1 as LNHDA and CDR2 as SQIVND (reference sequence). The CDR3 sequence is CASSPLRDRDQPQHF. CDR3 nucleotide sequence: TGTGCCAGTAGTCCCCTTCGGGACAGGGACCAGCCCCAGCATTTT.

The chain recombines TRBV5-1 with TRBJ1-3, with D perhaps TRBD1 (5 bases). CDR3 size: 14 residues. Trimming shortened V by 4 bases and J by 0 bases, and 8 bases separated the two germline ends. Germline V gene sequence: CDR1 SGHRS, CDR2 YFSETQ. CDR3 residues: CASSQTVSGNTIYF. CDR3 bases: TGCGCCAGCAGCCAGACAGTCTCTGGAAACACCATATATTTT. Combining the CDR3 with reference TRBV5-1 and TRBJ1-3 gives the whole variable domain KAGVTQTPRYLIKTRGQQVTLSCSPISGHRSVSWYQQTPGQGLQFLFEYFSETQRNKGNFPGRFSGRQFSNSRSEMNVSTLELGDSALYLCASSQTVSGNTIYFGEGSWLTVV.